This T cell receptor (beta chain) was found in a study of CD8 T cells in ankylosing spondylitis. V lost 5 bases and J lost 6, with 9 bases in between. This CDR3 spans 11 amino acids. Germline loops: CDR1 DFQATT, CDR2 SNEGSKA (reference sequence). Each TCR beta library was made by quantitative 5'-RACE that incorporated molecular barcodes. One entry per CDR3 protein results from TCRdb running MiXCR on the 5' RACE reads. This sample has around 120,000 distinct CDR3 sequences, with about a tenth found just once. This clonotype was recorded at least ten times. The antigen remains unidentified. Study-wide results and caveats: Reported data indicate significant enrichment of disease-linked clones within matched ankylosing spondylitis synovial fluid. Within ankylosing spondylitis blood, a TCR beta motif made up of several highly homologous variants appeared to be characteristic.

The TCR was taken from a male donor with ankylosing spondylitis or in good health (not recorded which). The sequencing input was blood, either unsorted or a sorted T cell fraction (not recorded which). The rearrangement links TRBV20-1 to TRBJ2-3; D is unresolved. This chain's CDR3 is CSARKTDTQYF. The CDR3 DNA reads as TGCAGTGCTCGGAAAACGGATACGCAGTATTTT.